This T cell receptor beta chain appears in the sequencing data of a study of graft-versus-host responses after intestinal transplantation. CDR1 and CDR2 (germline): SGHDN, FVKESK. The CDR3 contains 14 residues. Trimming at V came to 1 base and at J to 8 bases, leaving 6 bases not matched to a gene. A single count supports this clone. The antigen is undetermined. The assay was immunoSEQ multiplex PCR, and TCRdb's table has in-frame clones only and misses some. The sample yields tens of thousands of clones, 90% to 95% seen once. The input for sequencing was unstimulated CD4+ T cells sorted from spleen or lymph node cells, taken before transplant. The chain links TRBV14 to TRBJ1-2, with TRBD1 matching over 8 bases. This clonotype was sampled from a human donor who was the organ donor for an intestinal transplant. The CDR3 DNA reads TGTGCCAGCAGCCAAGGTATCAGGGGGCGCGGCTACACCTTC. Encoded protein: CASSQGIRGRGYTF. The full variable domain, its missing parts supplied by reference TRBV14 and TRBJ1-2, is EAGVTQFPSHSVIEKGQTVTLRCDPISGHDNLYWYRRVMGKEIKFLLHFVKESKQDESGMPNNRFLAERTGGTYSTLKVQPAELEDSGVYFCASSQGIRGRGYTFGSGTRLTVV.